The present TCR beta chain was sequenced within a study of post-analysis software for immune sequencing data. Study-level information: Disease courses included relapsing-remitting, secondary progressive and progressive-relapsing multiple sclerosis. Regarding the study as a whole: Higher frequency in patients than in controls was seen for about five TRBV segments, with TRBV5-6, TRBV5-1 and TRBV20-1 among them. A significant reduction in normalized Chao1 diversity was observed in multiple sclerosis patients versus controls. Strong co-clustering by F measure was seen for same-batch samples.

This clonotype was counted only a few times. Its antigen is unidentified. CDR3 length equals 13 residues. J lost 4 bases, V lost 3 bases, and 2 bases had no gene match. Germline CDR1 is SGHTA and CDR2 is FQGTGA. TCR beta cDNA libraries had unique molecular identifiers. There were 1 to 10 million T cells, and 480,000 or so cDNA molecules came from them. TCRdb reanalysed the PCR reads using MiXCR and keeps one entry per CDR3 protein. The table records roughly 540,000 distinct CDR3 sequences, approximately 34% of them present only once. The chain employs TRBV7-3 and TRBJ2-5, with TRBD1 identical over 7 bases. The sample consisted of blood. The sequence was obtained from a girl aged 2 to 17 with multiple sclerosis. CDR3 residues: CASSFKGAETQYF. The CDR3 coding sequence is TGTGCCAGCAGCTTTAAGGGGGCAGAGACCCAGTACTTC.